Presented here are 8 T cell receptor beta chains from one specimen sequenced in a study of siplizumab effects on memory and regulatory T cells. Produced via immunoSEQ multiplex PCR; TCRdb's table is partial and in-frame only. Altogether around 100,000 clones are present, 92% being singletons, with the ten largest covering 0.55% to 0.85%. Specimen: Tregs sorted from blood. The origin of the receptors is a human donor in good health.

V and J are TRBV5-1 and TRBJ2-3; TRBD1 matches at 7 bases. CDR1 SGHRS and CDR2 YFSETQ come from the germline V gene. Trimming took 2 bases from V and 4 from J; bases not matched to a gene: 7. The CDR3 is made up of 15 amino acids. CDR3 amino acids: CASSFTRQGPDTQYF. CDR3 sequence (DNA): TGCGCCAGCAGCTTCACCCGACAGGGCCCAGATACGCAGTATTTT.

This sequence joins TRBV27 and TRBJ2-2; D perhaps matches TRBD2 (5 bases). The V and J ends lost 1 base and 1 base respectively, with 16 bases between them. The CDR3 is 18 amino acids. In germline, CDR1 is MNHEY, CDR2 SMNVEV (reference sequence). The CDR3 loop is CASSLWIDFEGNTGELFF. For the CDR3, the DNA is TGTGCCAGCAGTTTATGGATAGATTTTGAGGGGAACACCGGGGAGCTGTTTTTT.

The J gene is TRBJ2-7, the V gene TRBV5-1; the match to TRBD2 covers 7 bases. The V gene end was trimmed by 6 bases and the J gene end by 5 bases; junction bases not matched to a gene: 8. The CDR3 contains 13 residues. Germline V gives CDR1 SGHRS, CDR2 YFSETQ. The CDR3 DNA follows: TGCGCCAGCAAAGGTAGCGGGCTTCACGAGCAGTACTTC. Encoded protein: CASKGSGLHEQYF.

The chain has TRBV10-2 and TRBJ1-5; D is perhaps TRBD1 (5 bases). CDR3 length: 14 residues. V was cut by 6 bases and J by 0 bases, with 9 bases left in between. Per germline, CDR1 WSHSY and CDR2 SAAADI. CDR3 amino acids: CASRGTDSNQPQHF. The CDR3, as DNA: TGCGCCAGCAGGGGGACGGATAGCAATCAGCCCCAGCATTTT.

J is TRBJ2-7 and V is TRBV30; 8 bases match TRBD2. Germline V gene lookup returns CDR1 GTSNPN and CDR2 SVGIG (reference sequence). V shed 4 bases, J shed 3 bases, and the junction held 8 bases outside the gene matches. The CDR3 spans 14 residues. As DNA, the CDR3 is TGTGCCTGGACTGGGGGGGGACTAGGCTACGAGCAGTACTTC. The encoded protein is CAWTGGGLGYEQYF. Supplemented by reference TRBV30 and TRBJ2-7, the full variable domain reads SQTIHQWPATLVQPVGSPLSLECTVEGTSNPNLYWYRQAAGRGLQLLFYSVGIGQISSEVPQNLSASRPQDRQFILSSKKLLLSDSGFYLCAWTGGGLGYEQYFGPGTRLTVT.

A remark on this clone: Different DNA sequences within this sample yield the same CDR3. J is TRBJ2-7 and V is TRBV5-1; TRBD1 matches 9 bases. Trimming removed 0 bases from V and 4 bases from J; junction bases left unmatched: 2. This CDR3 is built from 14 residues. Germline V gives CDR1 SGHRS, CDR2 YFSETQ. The DNA of the CDR3 is TGCGCCAGCAGCTTGGGGGACAGGGCTTACGAGCAGTACTTC. Protein product: CASSLGDRAYEQYF.

The chain is built from TRBV5-1 and TRBJ2-2; D is undetermined. CDR1 SGHRS and CDR2 YFSETQ come from the germline V gene. V was clipped by 4 bases and J by 11 bases, with 15 bases between them. This CDR3 has 13 residues. This CDR3 reads CASSTGLPVELFF. The CDR3 DNA follows: TGCGCCAGCAGCACGGGTTTACCGGTCGAGCTGTTTTTT.

CDR3 in DNA: TGTGCCAGTAGTAGAGGACAGGGACCAGATACGCAGTATTTT. Amino acid sequence: CASSRGQGPDTQYF. The rearrangement uses TRBV19 and TRBJ2-3, with 8 bases that match TRBD1. The CDR3 extends over 14 amino acids. Trimming cost V 4 bases and J 4 bases; bases outside gene matches: 4. The germline CDR1 and CDR2 sequences are LNHDA and SQIVND (reference sequence). The complete variable domain, with remaining parts taken from reference TRBV19 and TRBJ2-3, reads DGGITQSPKYLFRKEGQNVTLSCEQNLNHDAMYWYRQDPGQGLRLIYYSQIVNDFQKGDIAEGYSVSREKKESFPLTVTSAQKNPTAFYLCASSRGQGPDTQYFGPGTRLTVL.